This TCR beta chain stems from a study of cytomegalovirus exposure and HLA in healthy donors. Researchers ran the PCR with 60 Vbeta and 13 Jbeta primers. The data were produced by immunoSEQ multiplex PCR, yet TCRdb's version contains in-frame clones alone and is incomplete. The sample comprises roughly 120,000 clones, roughly 74% of which are singletons, and roughly 4.1% rests with the top ten. Each donor was healthy, and each was a bone marrow donor. Nominally healthy donors were sampled, though unrecorded immune exposures were likely. The CDR3 is 11 amino acids. Per the germline V gene, CDR1 is MDHEN and CDR2 is SYDVKM. V lost 5 bases to trimming and J lost 8 bases, with 9 bases between them. About this clone itself: Its antigen is not identified.

Study-wide results and caveats: Highly shared sequence variants in one cluster were likely a sequencing artifact.

The sample comprised PBMCs. This receptor was identified in a woman aged 45 to 65 in good health and CMV-seropositive. The V call is TRBV28, the J call TRBJ1-2; D unclear. In DNA, the CDR3 is TGTGCCAGCAGTACCCTAGTCGGCTACACCTTC. It is translated as CASSTLVGYTF.